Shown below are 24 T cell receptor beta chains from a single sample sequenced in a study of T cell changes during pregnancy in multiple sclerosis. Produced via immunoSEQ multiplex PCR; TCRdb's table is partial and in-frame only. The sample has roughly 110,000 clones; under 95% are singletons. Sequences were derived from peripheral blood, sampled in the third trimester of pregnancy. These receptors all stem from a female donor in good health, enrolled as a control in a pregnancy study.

In DNA form, the CDR3 reads TGTGCCAGCAGCCCCAAAGACAGTTTTTTCTCCTATAATTCACCCCTCCACTTT. It is translated as CASSPKDSFFSYNSPLHF. This chain uses TRBV5-8 with TRBJ1-6, with D maybe TRBD1 (5 bases). CDR3 length: 18 residues. V was cut by 4 bases and J by 0 bases, with 17 bases left in between. CDR1 SGHTS and CDR2 YDEGEE come from the germline V gene. Complete variable domain (other parts from reference TRBV5-8 and TRBJ1-6): EAGVTQSPTHLIKTRGQQATLRCSPISGHTSVYWYQQALGLGLQFLLWYDEGEERNRGNFPPRFSGRQFPNYSSELNVNALELEDSALYLCASSPKDSFFSYNSPLHFGNGTRLTVT.

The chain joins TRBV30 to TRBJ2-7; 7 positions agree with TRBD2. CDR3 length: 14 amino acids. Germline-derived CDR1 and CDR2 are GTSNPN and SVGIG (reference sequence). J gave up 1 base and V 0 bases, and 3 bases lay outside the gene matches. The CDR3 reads CAWSVRRGSYEQYF. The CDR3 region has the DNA TGTGCCTGGAGTGTACGGCGGGGGTCCTACGAGCAGTACTTC.

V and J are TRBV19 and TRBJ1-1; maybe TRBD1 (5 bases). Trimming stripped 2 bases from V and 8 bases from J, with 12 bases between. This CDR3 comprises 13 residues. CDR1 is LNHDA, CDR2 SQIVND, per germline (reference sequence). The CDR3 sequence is CASSITGGDEAFF. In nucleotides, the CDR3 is TGTGCCAGTAGTATAACCGGGGGGGACGAAGCTTTCTTT.

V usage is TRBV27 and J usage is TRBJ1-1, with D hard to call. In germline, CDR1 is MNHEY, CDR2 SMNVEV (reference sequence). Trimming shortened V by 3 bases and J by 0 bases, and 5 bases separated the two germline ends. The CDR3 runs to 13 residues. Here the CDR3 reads CASSFYLNTEAFF. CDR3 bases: TGTGCCAGCAGTTTTTATTTGAACACTGAAGCTTTCTTT.

CDR3 residues: CASSFDNFSGNTIYF. The CDR3, as DNA: TGTGCCAGCAGCTTCGACAACTTCTCTGGAAACACCATATATTTT. The chain combines TRBV7-2 with TRBJ1-3; D is unresolved. The V end lost 3 bases, the J end lost 0 bases, and 9 bases lay between the germline ends. CDR1 and CDR2 (germline): SGHTA, FQGNSA. This CDR3 region has 15 residues.

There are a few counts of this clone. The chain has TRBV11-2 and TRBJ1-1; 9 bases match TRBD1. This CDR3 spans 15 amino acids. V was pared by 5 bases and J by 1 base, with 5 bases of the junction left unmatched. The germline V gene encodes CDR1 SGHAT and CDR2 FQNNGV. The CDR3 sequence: CASSTYRGRNTEAFF. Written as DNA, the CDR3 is TGTGCCAGCAGCACGTACAGGGGGCGGAACACTGAAGCTTTCTTT. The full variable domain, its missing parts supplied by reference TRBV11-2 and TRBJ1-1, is EAGVAQSPRYKIIEKRQSVAFWCNPISGHATLYWYQQILGQGPKLLIQFQNNGVVDDSQLPKDRFSAERLKGVDSTLKIQPAKLEDSAVYLCASSTYRGRNTEAFFGQGTRLTVV.

This CDR3 is CASSQELAGGYNEQFF. The DNA of the CDR3 is TGCGCCAGCAGCCAAGAGCTAGCGGGGGGATACAATGAGCAGTTCTTC. The chain recombines TRBV4-1 with TRBJ2-1, with 11 bases fitting TRBD2. After removal of 0 bases from V and 4 bases from J, the junction contained 2 bases not matched to a gene. CDR3 size: 16 residues. Germline V gene lookup returns CDR1 MGHRA and CDR2 YSYEKL.

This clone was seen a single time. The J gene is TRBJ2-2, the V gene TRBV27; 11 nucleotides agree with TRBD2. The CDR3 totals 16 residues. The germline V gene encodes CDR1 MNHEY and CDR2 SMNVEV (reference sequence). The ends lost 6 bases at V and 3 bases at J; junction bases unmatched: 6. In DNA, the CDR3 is TGTGCCAGCAGCCCTACTAGCGGGGGTTACACCGGGGAGCTGTTTTTT. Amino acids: CASSPTSGGYTGELFF.

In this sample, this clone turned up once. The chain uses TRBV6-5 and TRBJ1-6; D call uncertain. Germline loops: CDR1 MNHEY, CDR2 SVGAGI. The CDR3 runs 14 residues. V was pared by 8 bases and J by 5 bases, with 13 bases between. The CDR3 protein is CASRRGMDNSPLHF. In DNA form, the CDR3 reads TGTGCCAGCCGGAGAGGGATGGATAATTCACCCCTCCACTTT.

CDR3 nucleotide sequence: TGTGCCAGCAGTGACGACAGGGCTGGGGCCAACGTCCTGACTTTC. It is translated as CASSDDRAGANVLTF. The chain uses TRBV25-1 and TRBJ2-6; 7 positions match TRBD1. CDR3 length: 15 residues. Trimming took 3 bases from V and 2 from J; bases not matched to a gene: 1. Per germline, CDR1 MGHDK and CDR2 SYGVNS.

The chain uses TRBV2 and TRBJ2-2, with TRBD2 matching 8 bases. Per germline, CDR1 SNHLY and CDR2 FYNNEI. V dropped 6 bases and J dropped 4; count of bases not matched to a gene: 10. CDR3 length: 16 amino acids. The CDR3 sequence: CASRRQSGLGTGELFF. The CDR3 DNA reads TGTGCCAGCAGGAGGCAATCGGGACTAGGCACCGGGGAGCTGTTTTTT.

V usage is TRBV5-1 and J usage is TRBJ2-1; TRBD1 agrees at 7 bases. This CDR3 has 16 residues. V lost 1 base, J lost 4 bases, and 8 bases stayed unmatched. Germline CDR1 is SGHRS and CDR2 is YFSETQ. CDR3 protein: CASSLTGASKYNEQFF. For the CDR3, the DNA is TGCGCCAGCAGCTTGACAGGGGCGTCAAAGTACAATGAGCAGTTCTTC. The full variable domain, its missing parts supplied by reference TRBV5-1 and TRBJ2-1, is KAGVTQTPRYLIKTRGQQVTLSCSPISGHRSVSWYQQTPGQGLQFLFEYFSETQRNKGNFPGRFSGRQFSNSRSEMNVSTLELGDSALYLCASSLTGASKYNEQFFGPGTRLTVL.

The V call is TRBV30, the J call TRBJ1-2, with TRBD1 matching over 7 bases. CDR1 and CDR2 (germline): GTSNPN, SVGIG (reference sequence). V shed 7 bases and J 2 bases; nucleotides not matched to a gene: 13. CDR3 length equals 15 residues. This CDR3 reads CAYTNTQQGNYGYTF. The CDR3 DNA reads TGTGCCTACACCAATACCCAACAGGGGAACTATGGCTACACCTTC.

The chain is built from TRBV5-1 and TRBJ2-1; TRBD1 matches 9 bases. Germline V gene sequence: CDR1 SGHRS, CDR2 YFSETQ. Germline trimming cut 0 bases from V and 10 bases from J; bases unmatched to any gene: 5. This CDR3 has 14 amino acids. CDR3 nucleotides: TGCGCCAGCAGCTTGGAACAGGGGGCGCAGGAGCAGTTCTTC. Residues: CASSLEQGAQEQFF.

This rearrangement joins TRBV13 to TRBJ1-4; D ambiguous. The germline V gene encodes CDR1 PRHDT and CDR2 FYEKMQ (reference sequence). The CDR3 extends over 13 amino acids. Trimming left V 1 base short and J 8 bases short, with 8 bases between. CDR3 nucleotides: TGTGCCAGCAGCTTAGTTCAGAGGGAAAAACTGTTTTTT. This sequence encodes CASSLVQREKLFF.

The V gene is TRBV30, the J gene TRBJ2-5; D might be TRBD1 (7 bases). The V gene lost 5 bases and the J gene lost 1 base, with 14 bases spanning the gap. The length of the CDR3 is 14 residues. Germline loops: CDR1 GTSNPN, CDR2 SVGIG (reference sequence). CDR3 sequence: CAWERQGLQETQYF. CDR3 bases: TGTGCCTGGGAGAGACAGGGACTCCAAGAGACCCAGTACTTC.

The CDR3 DNA is TGCGCCAGCAGCCCAGGACTAGCGGGCGACTCAGATACGCAGTATTTT. Its translation: CASSPGLAGDSDTQYF. The chain recombines TRBV5-1 with TRBJ2-3; 11 bases agree with TRBD2. J was trimmed by 4 bases and V by 4 bases; bases with no gene match: 8. Germline values: CDR1 SGHRS, CDR2 YFSETQ. This CDR3 has 16 amino acids. The full variable domain, rest sourced from reference TRBV5-1 and TRBJ2-3, is KAGVTQTPRYLIKTRGQQVTLSCSPISGHRSVSWYQQTPGQGLQFLFEYFSETQRNKGNFPGRFSGRQFSNSRSEMNVSTLELGDSALYLCASSPGLAGDSDTQYFGPGTRLTVL.

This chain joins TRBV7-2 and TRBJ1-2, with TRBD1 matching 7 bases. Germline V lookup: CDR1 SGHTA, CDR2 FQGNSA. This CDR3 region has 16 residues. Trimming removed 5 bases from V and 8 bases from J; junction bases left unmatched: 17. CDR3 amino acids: CASSRQGQDPSLGYTF. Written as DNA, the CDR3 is TGTGCCAGCAGCCGACAGGGCCAGGACCCCTCATTGGGCTACACCTTC.

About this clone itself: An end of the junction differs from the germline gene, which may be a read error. This CDR3 reads CASSLGGYSYNEQFF. The CDR3 DNA reads TGTGCCAGCAGTTTGGGGGGCTACTCCTACAATGAGCAGTTCTTC. This rearrangement joins TRBV5-4 to TRBJ2-1, with D perhaps assigned TRBD1 or TRBD2 (6 bases each). Germline V gives CDR1 SGHNT, CDR2 YYREEE (reference sequence). This CDR3 spans 15 amino acids.

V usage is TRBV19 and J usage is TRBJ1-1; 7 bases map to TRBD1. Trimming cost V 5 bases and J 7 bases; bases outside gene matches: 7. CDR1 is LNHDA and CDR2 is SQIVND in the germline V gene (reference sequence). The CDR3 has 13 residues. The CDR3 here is CASSVTGTREAFF. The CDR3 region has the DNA TGTGCCAGTAGTGTGACAGGGACACGTGAAGCTTTCTTT.

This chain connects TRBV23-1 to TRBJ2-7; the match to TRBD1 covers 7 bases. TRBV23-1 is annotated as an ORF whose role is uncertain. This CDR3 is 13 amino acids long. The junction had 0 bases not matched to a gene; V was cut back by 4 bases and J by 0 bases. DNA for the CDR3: TGCGCCAGCAGTCGGGACAGCTCCTACGAGCAGTACTTC. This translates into CASSRDSSYEQYF.

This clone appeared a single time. The CDR3 protein is CASSILQGGLGDQPQHF. CDR3 nucleotides: TGTGCCAGTAGTATACTTCAGGGGGGATTAGGAGATCAGCCCCAGCATTTT. The chain combines TRBV19 with TRBJ1-5; 7 bases fit TRBD1. Trimming took 2 bases from V and 5 from J; bases not matched to a gene: 12. The CDR3 totals 17 residues. Per germline, CDR1 LNHDA and CDR2 SQIVND (reference sequence). The full variable domain, in which reference TRBV19 and TRBJ1-5 provide the parts outside the CDR3, is DGGITQSPKYLFRKEGQNVTLSCEQNLNHDAMYWYRQDPGQGLRLIYYSQIVNDFQKGDIAEGYSVSREKKESFPLTVTSAQKNPTAFYLCASSILQGGLGDQPQHFGDGTRLSIL.

The CDR3 nucleotides read TGTGCCAGCAGTTTTGCCAGTAACTATGGCTACACCTTC. It specifies CASSFASNYGYTF. V is TRBV27 and J is TRBJ1-2; D not certain. Between the trimmed V and J ends, which lost 3 bases and 1 base, there was a span of 6 bases. Germline loops: CDR1 MNHEY, CDR2 SMNVEV (reference sequence). The CDR3 has 13 residues.

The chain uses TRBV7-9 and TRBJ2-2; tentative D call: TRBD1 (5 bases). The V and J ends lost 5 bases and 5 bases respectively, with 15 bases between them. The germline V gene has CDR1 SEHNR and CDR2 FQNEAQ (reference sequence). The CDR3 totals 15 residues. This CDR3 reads CASSEGVLGTGELFF. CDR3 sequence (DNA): TGTGCCAGCAGCGAAGGGGTTCTGGGGACCGGGGAGCTGTTTTTT.